Below, one T cell receptor beta chain is given with its context. The sample belongs to a study of shared clonotypes between healthy human individuals. Assay used: immunoSEQ multiplex PCR; TCRdb lists only in-frame clones, some missing. The sample holds roughly 890,000 clones, 80% to 95% seen once. Terminally differentiated effector memory CD45RA+ cells were left out of the naive CD8 fraction, which was CD45RO-negative and positively selected for CCR7. Input material: naive CD8+ T cells sorted from blood. The TCR comes from a young man in good health.

The CDR3 DNA reads TGTGCCGCCCGTGGGGGCGAGGGGGTCGGGGAGCTGTTTTTT. Translation gives CAARGGEGVGELFF. J is TRBJ2-2 and V is TRBV27, with a possible D match to TRBD1 (6 bases). Trimming removed 11 bases from V and 7 bases from J, with 20 bases in between. The CDR3 is 14 amino acids. The germline gives CDR1 MNHEY, CDR2 SMNVEV (reference sequence).